Described below is a single T cell receptor (beta chain) sequence and its context. TCRdb itself ran the RACE reads through MiXCR, one entry per CDR3 protein. The sample carries roughly 200,000 distinct CDR3 sequences, 20% to 25% recorded once. This record comes from a study of human T cells and chemical hapten exposure. The time point was: patch test 1, 2 weeks after DPC sensitization. This sample's treatment: therapeutic diphenylcyclopropenone sensitization with weekly scalp DPC. Blood draws came before every patch-test application. The CDR3 has 17 amino acids. The sequences come from whole blood, collected in connection with sensitization to the hapten diphenylcyclopropenone (DPC). This sequence originates from a woman aged 45-60 years with alopecia areata. Some clones in this sample may be carry-over from other donors' samples. The J gene is TRBJ1-2, the V gene TRBV21-1. TRBV21-1 constitutes a pseudogene. The CDR3 here is CASSRRASWPPNYGYTF. The CDR3 DNA reads TGTGCCAGCAGCAGACGGGCCTCTTGGCCACCTAACTATGGCTACACCTTC.